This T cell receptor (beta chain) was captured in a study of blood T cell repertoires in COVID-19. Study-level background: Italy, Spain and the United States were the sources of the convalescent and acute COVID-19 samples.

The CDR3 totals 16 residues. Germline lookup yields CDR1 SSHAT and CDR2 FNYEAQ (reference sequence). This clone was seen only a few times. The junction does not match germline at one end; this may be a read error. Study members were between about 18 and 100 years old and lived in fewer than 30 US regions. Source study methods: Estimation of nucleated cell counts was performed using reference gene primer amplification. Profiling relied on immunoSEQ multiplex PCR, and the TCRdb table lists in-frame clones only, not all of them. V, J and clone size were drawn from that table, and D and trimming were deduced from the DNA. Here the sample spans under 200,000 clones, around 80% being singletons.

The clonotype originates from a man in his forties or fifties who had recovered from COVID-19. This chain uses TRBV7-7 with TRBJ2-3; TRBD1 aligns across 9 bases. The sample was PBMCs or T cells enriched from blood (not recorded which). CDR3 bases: TGTGCTAGCAGCTTCGGACAGGGGAGGGGCACAGATACGCAGTATTTT. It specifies CASSFGQGRGTDTQYF. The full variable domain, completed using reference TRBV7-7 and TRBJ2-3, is GAGVSQSPRYKVTKRGQDVTLRCDPISSHATLYWYQQALGQGPEFLTYFNYEAQPDKSGLPSDRFSAERPEGSISTLTIQRTEQRDSAMYRCASSFGQGRGTDTQYFGPGTRLTVL.